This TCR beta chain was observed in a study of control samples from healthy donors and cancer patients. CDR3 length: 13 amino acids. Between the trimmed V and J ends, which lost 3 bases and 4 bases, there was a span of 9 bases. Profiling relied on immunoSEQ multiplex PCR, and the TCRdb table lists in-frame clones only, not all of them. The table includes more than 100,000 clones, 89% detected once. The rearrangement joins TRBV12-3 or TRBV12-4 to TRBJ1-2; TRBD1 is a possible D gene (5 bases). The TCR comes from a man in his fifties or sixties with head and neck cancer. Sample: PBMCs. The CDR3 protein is CASSFAGFYGYTF. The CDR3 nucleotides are TGTGCCAGCAGTTTTGCAGGGTTCTATGGCTACACCTTC.